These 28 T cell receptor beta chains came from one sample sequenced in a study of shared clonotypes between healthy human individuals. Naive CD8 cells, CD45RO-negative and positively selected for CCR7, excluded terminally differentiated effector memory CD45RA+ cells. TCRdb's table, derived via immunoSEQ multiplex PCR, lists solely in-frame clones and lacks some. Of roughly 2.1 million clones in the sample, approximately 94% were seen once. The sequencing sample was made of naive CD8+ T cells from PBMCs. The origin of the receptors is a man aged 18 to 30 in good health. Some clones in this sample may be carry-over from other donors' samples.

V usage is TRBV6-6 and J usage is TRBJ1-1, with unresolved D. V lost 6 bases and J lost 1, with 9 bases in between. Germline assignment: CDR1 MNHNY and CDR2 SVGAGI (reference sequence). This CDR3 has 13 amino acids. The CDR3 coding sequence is TGTGCCAGCAGAGACGGCGGGAACACTGAAGCTTTCTTT. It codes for CASRDGGNTEAFF.

CDR3 region: CASSSAEGWEQYF. The CDR3 DNA follows: TGTGCCAGCAGCTCCGCCGAGGGTTGGGAGCAGTACTTC. J is TRBJ2-7 and V is TRBV7-3; possible D gene TRBD2, 5 bases. V dropped 4 bases and J dropped 7 bases, with 14 bases sitting between them. Germline CDR1 and CDR2: SGHTA and FQGTGA. The CDR3 runs to 13 residues.

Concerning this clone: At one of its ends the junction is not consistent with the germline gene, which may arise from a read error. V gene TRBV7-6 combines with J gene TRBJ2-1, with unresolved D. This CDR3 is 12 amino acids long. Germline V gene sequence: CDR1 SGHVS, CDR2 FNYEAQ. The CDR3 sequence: CASSFGVNQQFF. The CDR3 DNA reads TGTGCCAGCAGCTTTGGGGTCAATCAGCAGTTCTTC. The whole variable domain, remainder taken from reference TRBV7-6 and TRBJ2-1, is GAGVSQSPRYKVTKRGQDVALRCDPISGHVSLYWYRQALGQGPEFLTYFNYEAQQDKSGLPNDRFSAERPEGSISTLTIQRTEQRDSAMYRCASSFGVNQQFFGPGTRLTVL.

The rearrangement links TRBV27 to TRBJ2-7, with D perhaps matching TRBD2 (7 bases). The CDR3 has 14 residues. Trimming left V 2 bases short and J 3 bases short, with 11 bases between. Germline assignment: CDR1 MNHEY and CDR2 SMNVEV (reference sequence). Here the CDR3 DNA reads TGTGCCAGCAGTTTAAACGGGGGGCGCTACGAGCAGTACTTC. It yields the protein CASSLNGGRYEQYF.

CDR3 sequence (DNA): TGTGCCAGCAGCTTGGACGTGGAGCGTATGACACCGACTTATGGCTACACCTTC. This gives the protein CASSLDVERMTPTYGYTF. The V gene is TRBV11-3, the J gene TRBJ1-2; D is uncertain. Per the germline V gene, CDR1 is SGHNT and CDR2 is YENEEA. V lost 3 bases, J lost 5 bases, and 25 bases lay in between. The CDR3 runs to 18 residues.

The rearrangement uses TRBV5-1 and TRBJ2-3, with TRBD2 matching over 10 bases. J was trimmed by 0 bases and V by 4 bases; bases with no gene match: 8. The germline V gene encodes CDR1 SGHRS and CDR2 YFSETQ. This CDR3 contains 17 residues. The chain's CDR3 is CASSLLSSGGSTDTQYF. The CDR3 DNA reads TGCGCCAGCAGCCTTCTCAGTAGCGGGGGGAGCACAGATACGCAGTATTTT.

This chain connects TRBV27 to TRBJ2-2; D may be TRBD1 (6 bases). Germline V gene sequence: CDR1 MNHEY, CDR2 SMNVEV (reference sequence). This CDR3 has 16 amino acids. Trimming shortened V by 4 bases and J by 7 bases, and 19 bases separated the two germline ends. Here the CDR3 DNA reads TGTGCCAGCAGTTCCATCGGAAGGGGGAATATCGGGGAGCTGTTTTTT. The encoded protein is CASSSIGRGNIGELFF.

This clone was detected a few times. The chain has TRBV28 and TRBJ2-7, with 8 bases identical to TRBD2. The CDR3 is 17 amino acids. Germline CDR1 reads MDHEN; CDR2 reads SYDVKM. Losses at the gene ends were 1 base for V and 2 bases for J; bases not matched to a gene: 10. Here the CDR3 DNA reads TGTGCCAGCAGTTTATTGCCCCCCGGGGGGGACGCCTACGAGCAGTACTTC. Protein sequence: CASSLLPPGGDAYEQYF.

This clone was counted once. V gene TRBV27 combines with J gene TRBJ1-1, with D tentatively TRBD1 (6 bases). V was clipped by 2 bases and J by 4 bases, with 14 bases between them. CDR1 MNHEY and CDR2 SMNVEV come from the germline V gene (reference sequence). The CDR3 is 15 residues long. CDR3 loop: CASSLGTRGGTEAFF. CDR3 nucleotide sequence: TGTGCCAGCAGTTTAGGGACACGGGGTGGCACTGAAGCTTTCTTT.

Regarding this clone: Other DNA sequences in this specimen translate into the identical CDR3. CDR3 loop: CASSNYNEQFF. CDR3 nucleotides: TGTGCCAGCAGCAACTACAATGAGCAGTTCTTC. This rearrangement joins TRBV13 to TRBJ2-1; D not certain. The CDR3 contains 11 residues. Germline V gene lookup returns CDR1 PRHDT and CDR2 FYEKMQ (reference sequence). Trimming shortened V by 5 bases and J by 3 bases, and 2 bases separated the two germline ends.

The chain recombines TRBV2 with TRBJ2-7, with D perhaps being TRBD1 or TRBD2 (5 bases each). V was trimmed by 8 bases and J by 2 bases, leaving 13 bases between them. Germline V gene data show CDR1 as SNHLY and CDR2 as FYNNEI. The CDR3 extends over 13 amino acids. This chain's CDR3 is CASVRDQPYEQYF. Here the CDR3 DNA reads TGTGCCAGCGTCCGGGACCAACCCTACGAGCAGTACTTC. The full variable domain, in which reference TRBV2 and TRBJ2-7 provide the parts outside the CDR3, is EPEVTQTPSHQVTQMGQEVILRCVPISNHLYFYWYRQILGQKVEFLVSFYNNEISEKSEIFDDQFSVERPDGSNFTLKIRSTKLEDSAMYFCASVRDQPYEQYFGPGTRLTVT.

CDR3 nucleotides: TGTGCCAGCAGCCAAGATGAGACACAGGGTTACGATCAGCCCCAGCATTTT. It is translated as CASSQDETQGYDQPQHF. The rearrangement joins TRBV14 to TRBJ1-5; perhaps TRBD1 as D (6 bases). CDR1 and CDR2 from the germline V gene are SGHDN and FVKESK. The CDR3 spans 17 residues. V was pared by 0 bases and J by 5 bases, with 17 bases between.

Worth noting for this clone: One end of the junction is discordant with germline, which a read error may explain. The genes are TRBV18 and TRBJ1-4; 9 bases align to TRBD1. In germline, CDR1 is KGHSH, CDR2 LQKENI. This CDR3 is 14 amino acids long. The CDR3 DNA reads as TGTGCCAGCTCACAGGGCGACAGGGGGGCTGAACCAAAGTTT. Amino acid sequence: CASSQGDRGAEPKF.

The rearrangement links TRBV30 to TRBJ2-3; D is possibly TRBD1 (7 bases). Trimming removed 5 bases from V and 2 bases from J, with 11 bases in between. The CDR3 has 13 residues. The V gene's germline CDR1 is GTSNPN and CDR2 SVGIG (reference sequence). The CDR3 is CAWGRGATDTQYF. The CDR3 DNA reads TGTGCCTGGGGCAGGGGGGCCACAGATACGCAGTATTTT.

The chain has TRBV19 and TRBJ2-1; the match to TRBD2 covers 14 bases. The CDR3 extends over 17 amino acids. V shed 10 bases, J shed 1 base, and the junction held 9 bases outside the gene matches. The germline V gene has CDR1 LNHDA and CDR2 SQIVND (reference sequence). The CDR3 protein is CATWGLAGAGSYNEQFF. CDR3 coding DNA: TGTGCCACCTGGGGACTAGCGGGAGCCGGATCCTACAATGAGCAGTTCTTC.

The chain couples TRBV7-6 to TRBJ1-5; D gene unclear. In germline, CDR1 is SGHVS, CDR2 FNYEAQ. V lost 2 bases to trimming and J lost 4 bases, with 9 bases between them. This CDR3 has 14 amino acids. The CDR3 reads CASSLHGYNQPQHF. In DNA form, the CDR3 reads TGTGCCAGCAGCTTACACGGATATAATCAGCCCCAGCATTTT. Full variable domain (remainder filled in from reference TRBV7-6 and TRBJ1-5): GAGVSQSPRYKVTKRGQDVALRCDPISGHVSLYWYRQALGQGPEFLTYFNYEAQQDKSGLPNDRFSAERPEGSISTLTIQRTEQRDSAMYRCASSLHGYNQPQHFGDGTRLSIL.

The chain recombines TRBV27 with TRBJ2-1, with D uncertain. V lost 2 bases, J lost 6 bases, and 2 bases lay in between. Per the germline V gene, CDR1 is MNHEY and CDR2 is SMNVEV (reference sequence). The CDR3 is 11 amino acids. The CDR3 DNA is TGTGCCAGCAGTTTAGTCAATGAGCAGTTCTTC. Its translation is CASSLVNEQFF.

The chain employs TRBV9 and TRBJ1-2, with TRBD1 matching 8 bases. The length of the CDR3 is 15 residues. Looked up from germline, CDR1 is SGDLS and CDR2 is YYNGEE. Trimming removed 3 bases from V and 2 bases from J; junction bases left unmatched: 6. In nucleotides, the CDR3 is TGTGCCAGCAGCGGCCTAAGGACAGGGAACTATGGCTACACCTTC. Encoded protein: CASSGLRTGNYGYTF.

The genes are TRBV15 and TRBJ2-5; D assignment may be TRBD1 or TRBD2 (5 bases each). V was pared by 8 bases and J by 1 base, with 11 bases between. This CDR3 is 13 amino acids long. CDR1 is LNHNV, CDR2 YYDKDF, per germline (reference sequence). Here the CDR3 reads CATGPGLQETQYF. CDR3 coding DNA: TGTGCCACCGGCCCGGGGCTCCAAGAGACCCAGTACTTC.

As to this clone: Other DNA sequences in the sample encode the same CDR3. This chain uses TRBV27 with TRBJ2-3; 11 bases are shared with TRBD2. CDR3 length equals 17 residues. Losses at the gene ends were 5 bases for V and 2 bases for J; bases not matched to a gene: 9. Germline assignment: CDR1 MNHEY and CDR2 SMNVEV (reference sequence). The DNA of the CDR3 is TGTGCCAGCAGTCTGCTCCCACTAGCGGGAGTCACAGATACGCAGTATTTT. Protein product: CASSLLPLAGVTDTQYF.

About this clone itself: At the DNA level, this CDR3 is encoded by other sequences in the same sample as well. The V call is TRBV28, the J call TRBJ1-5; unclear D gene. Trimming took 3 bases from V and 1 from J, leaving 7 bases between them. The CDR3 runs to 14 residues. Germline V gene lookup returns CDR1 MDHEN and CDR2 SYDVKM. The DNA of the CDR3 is TGTGCCAGCAGTTTTCGGGGAAGCAATCAGCCCCAGCATTTT. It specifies CASSFRGSNQPQHF.

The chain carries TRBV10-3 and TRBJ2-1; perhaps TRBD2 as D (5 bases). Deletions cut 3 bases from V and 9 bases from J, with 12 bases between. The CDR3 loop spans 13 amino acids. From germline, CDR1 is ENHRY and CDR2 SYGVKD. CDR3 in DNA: TGTGCCATCAGTGATGGACTTCCTGGTGAGCAGTTCTTC. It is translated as CAISDGLPGEQFF.

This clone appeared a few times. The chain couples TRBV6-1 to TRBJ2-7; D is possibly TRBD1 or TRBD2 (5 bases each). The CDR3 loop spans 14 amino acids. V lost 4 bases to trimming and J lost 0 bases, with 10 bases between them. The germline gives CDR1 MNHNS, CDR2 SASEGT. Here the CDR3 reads CASSGRGTSYEQYF. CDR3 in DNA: TGTGCCAGCAGTGGCCGGGGCACCTCCTACGAGCAGTACTTC.

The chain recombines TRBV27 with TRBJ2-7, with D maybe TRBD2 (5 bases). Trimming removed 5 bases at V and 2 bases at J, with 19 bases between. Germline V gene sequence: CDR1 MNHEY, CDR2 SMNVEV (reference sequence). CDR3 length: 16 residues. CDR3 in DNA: TGTGCCAGCAGTCCCCGGGGAAGCCGAGCAACCTACGAGCAGTACTTC. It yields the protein CASSPRGSRATYEQYF.

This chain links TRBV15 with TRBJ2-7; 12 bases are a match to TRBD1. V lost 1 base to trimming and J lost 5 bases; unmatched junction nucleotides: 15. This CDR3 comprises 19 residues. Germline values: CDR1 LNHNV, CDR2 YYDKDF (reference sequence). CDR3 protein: CATSRVPIDPGQGADEQYF. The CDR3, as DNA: TGTGCCACCAGCAGAGTCCCTATTGACCCGGGACAGGGGGCTGACGAGCAGTACTTC.

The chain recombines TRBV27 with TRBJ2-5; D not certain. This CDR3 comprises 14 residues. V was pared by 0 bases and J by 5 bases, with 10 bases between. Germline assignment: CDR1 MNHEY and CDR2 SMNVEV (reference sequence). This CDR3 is CASSLSPLSETQYF. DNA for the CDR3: TGTGCCAGCAGTTTATCTCCCCTATCGGAGACCCAGTACTTC.

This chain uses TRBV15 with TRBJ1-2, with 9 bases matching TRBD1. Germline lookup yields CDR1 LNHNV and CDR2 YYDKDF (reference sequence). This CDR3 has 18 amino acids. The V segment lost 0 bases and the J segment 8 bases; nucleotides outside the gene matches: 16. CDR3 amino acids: CATSRDLGFLQGAEGYTF. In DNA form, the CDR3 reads TGTGCCACCAGCAGAGATTTAGGGTTCTTACAGGGGGCCGAGGGCTACACCTTC.

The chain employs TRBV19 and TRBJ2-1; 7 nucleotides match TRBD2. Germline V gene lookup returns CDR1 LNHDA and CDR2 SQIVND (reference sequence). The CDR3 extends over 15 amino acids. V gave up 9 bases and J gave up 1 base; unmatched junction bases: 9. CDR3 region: CASGSGDISYNEQFF. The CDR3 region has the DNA TGTGCCAGCGGGAGCGGGGATATTTCCTACAATGAGCAGTTCTTC.